This T cell receptor (beta chain) was recorded in a study of shared clonotypes between healthy human individuals. About the study: The study used three CD4 naive, three CD4 memory, two CD8 naive and one CD8 memory plate per donor.

Those who donated, Caucasian adults without exception, all lived in Nashville, Tennessee. A CD45RA+ naive subset and a CD45RA-negative memory subset were split from CD4+ cells. The assay was carried out at the deep level. Sequenced by immunoSEQ multiplex PCR; TCRdb stores in-frame clones only, minus some. This sample has around 510,000 clones, with roughly 95% found just once. This CDR3 is built from 18 residues. Trimming took 3 bases from V and 3 from J; bases not matched to a gene: 10. Per the germline V gene, CDR1 is SEHNR and CDR2 is FQNEAQ (reference sequence). The TCR sequence derives from a woman in her 30s in good health. This chain uses TRBV7-9 with TRBJ2-1; 11 nucleotides align to TRBD2. The sample consisted of naive CD4+ T cells sorted from blood. Subset indicated: CD45RA+ positively selected. The CDR3 DNA is TGTGCCAGCAGCTTTTTACCAACTAGCGGGAGTTACTACAATGAGCAGTTCTTC. Amino acids: CASSFLPTSGSYYNEQFF. Full variable domain (rest looked up from reference TRBV7-9 and TRBJ2-1): DTGVSQNPRHKITKRGQNVTFRCDPISEHNRLYWYRQTLGQGPEFLTYFQNEAQLEKSRLLSDRFSAERPKGSFSTLEIQRTEQGDSAMYLCASSFLPTSGSYYNEQFFGPGTRLTVL.